This paragraph covers one TCR beta chain sequence. This sample is part of a study of T cell changes during pregnancy in multiple sclerosis. This CDR3 has 15 residues. The V gene's germline CDR1 is LGHNA and CDR2 YSLEER. V lost 0 bases and J 11 bases, leaving 14 bases between the germline ends. Method: immunoSEQ multiplex PCR; TCRdb's copy keeps in-frame clones and lacks some. This repertoire shows about 77,000 clones, about 88% found once; its top ten account for around 2%. The sample in question was peripheral blood, obtained before pregnancy. The rearrangement links TRBV4-3 to TRBJ1-6, with a weak D call TRBD1 (6 bases). This sequence was found in a female donor with multiple sclerosis, enrolled in a pregnancy study. This chain's CDR3 is CASSQERTPGAPLHF. The CDR3 bases are TGCGCCAGCAGCCAAGAACGGACCCCAGGGGCACCCCTCCACTTT.